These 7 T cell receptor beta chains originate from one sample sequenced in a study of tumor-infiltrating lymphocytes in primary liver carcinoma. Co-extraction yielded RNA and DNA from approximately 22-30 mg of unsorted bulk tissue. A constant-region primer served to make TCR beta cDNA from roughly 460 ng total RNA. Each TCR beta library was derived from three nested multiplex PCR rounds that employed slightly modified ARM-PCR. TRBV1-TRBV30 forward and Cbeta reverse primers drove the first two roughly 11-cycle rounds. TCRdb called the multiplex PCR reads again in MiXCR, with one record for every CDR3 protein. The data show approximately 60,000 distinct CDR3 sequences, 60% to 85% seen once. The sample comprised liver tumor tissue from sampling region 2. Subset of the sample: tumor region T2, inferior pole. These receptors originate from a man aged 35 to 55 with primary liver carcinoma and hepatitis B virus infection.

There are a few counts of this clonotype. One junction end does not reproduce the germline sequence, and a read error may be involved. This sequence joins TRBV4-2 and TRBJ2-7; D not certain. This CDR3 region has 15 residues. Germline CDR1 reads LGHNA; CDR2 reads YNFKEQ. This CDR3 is CASSQVWSNPYEQYF. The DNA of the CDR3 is TGTGCCAGCAGCCAAGTGTGGTCTAACCCCTATGAGCAGTACTTC.

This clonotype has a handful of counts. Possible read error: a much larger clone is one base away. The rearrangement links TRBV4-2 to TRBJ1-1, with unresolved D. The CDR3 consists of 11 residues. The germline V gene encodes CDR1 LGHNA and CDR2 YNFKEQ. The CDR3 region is CANSPGIEAFF. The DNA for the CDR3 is TGTGCCAACAGCCCGGGAATTGAAGCTTTCTTT.

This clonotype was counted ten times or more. This CDR3 is CASSFSGTGGAGGELFF. The CDR3 bases are TGTGCCAGCAGCTTTTCGGGGACAGGGGGCGCCGGCGGGGAGCTGTTTTTT. The rearrangement links TRBV5-5 to TRBJ2-2, with 12 bases lining up with TRBD1. This CDR3 is built from 17 residues. V lost 2 bases to trimming and J lost 7 bases; unmatched junction nucleotides: 9. Germline V gene data show CDR1 as SGHKS and CDR2 as YYEKEE (reference sequence).

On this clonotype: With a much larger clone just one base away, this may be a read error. CDR3 protein: CASSHQDGNYDYTF. CDR3 DNA sequence: TGCGCCAGCAGCCATCAGGACGGGAACTATGACTACACCTTC. J is TRBJ1-2 and V is TRBV4-1; D ambiguous. Germline V lookup: CDR1 MGHRA, CDR2 YSYEKL. The CDR3 length is 14 residues.

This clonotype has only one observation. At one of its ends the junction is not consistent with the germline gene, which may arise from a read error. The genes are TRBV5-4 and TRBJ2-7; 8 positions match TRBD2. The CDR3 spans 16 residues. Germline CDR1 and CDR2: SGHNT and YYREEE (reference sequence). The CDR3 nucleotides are TGTGCTAGCAGCTTGGCGTCGACTAGCGAAATCTACGAGCAGTACTTC. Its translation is CASSLASTSEIYEQYF.

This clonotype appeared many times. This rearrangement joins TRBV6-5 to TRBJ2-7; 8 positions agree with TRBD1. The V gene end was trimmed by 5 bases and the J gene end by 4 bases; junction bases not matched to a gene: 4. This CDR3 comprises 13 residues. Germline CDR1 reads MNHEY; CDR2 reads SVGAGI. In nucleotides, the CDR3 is TGTGCCAGCAGTCGGACAGGGAATTACGAGCAGTACTTC. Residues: CASSRTGNYEQYF.

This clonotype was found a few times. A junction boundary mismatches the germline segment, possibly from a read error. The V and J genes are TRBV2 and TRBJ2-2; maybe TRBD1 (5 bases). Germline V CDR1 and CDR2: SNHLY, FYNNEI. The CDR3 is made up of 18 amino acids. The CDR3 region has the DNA TGTGCCAGCAGGGGGCCTTACCCAGCCCCAACGAACAGCGGGGAGCTGTTTTTT. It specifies CASRGPYPAPTNSGELFF.